The rows below give T cell receptor beta chains drawn from one sample of a study of T cell changes during pregnancy in multiple sclerosis. Here immunoSEQ multiplex PCR was the method, and the copy in TCRdb shows in-frame clones only, minus some. The data contain about 38,000 clones, roughly 91% of them singletons. The material sequenced was CD8+ T cells from peripheral blood mononuclear cells, taken in the third trimester of pregnancy. The receptors originated from a female donor with multiple sclerosis, enrolled in a pregnancy study. CDR3s include the opening cysteine and the closing phenylalanine or tryptophan. The D gene is left open where the match is weak. The size entry is marked missing in some rows and otherwise reads once, few, many or a size class.

v_gene: TRBV7-3; j_gene: TRBJ1-1; abundance: -; d_gene: TRBD1; CDR3nt: TGTGCCAGCAGCGATAGTACAGGGGTTGGGTACACTGAAGCTTTCTTT; CDR3aa: CASSDSTGVGYTEAFF
v_gene: TRBV6-1; j_gene: TRBJ2-1; abundance: -; d_gene: TRBD2; CDR3nt: TGTGCCAGCAGTGAGTCTAGCGGGGGGCACAATGAGCAGTTCTTC; CDR3aa: CASSESSGGHNEQFF
v_gene: TRBV27; j_gene: TRBJ1-2; abundance: -; d_gene: -; CDR3nt: TGTGCCAGCAGCCCAGGGAATGGCTACACCTTC; CDR3aa: CASSPGNGYTF
v_gene: TRBV19; j_gene: TRBJ1-5; abundance: -; d_gene: -; CDR3nt: TGTGCCAGTAGTATCCCTCCTGGGCTCAAGCAGCCCCAGCATTTT; CDR3aa: CASSIPPGLKQPQHF
v_gene: TRBV7-2; j_gene: TRBJ2-2; abundance: many; d_gene: -; CDR3nt: TGTGCCAGCAGCTTACCCAGGCAATCCGCGAACACCGGGGAGCTGTTTTTT; CDR3aa: CASSLPRQSANTGELFF
v_gene: TRBV18; j_gene: TRBJ1-2; abundance: -; d_gene: -; CDR3nt: TGTGCCAGCTCATGGCAGGGCAGGATCCTCTTC; CDR3aa: CASSWQGRILF
v_gene: TRBV7-9; j_gene: TRBJ2-3; abundance: -; d_gene: -; CDR3nt: TGTGCCAGCAGCCCCGGGAGCACAGATACGCAGTATTTT; CDR3aa: CASSPGSTDTQYF
v_gene: TRBV27; j_gene: TRBJ2-5; abundance: -; d_gene: TRBD1; CDR3nt: TGTGCCAGCAGGGCGGCGACAGGGCTAAGCCCACTTCAAGAGACCCAGTACTTC; CDR3aa: CASRAATGLSPLQETQYF
v_gene: TRBV27; j_gene: TRBJ1-3; abundance: -; d_gene: TRBD1; CDR3nt: TGTGCCAGCAGTTCCGGACAGGGCTCTGGAAACACCATATATTTT; CDR3aa: CASSSGQGSGNTIYF
v_gene: TRBV4-1; j_gene: TRBJ2-5; abundance: once; d_gene: TRBD1; CDR3nt: TGCGCCAGCAGCCAAGTGGGGACAGGGACGTACCAAGAGACCCAGTACTTC; CDR3aa: CASSQVGTGTYQETQYF
v_gene: TRBV7-9; j_gene: TRBJ2-5; abundance: -; d_gene: TRBD2; CDR3nt: TGTGCCAGCAGCCCAGGACTAGCGGGGACGCAAGAGACCCAGTACTTC; CDR3aa: CASSPGLAGTQETQYF
v_gene: TRBV6-4; j_gene: TRBJ2-7; abundance: -; d_gene: -; CDR3nt: TGTGCCAGCAGTGACCGGGACACCTACGAGCAGTACTTC; CDR3aa: CASSDRDTYEQYF
v_gene: TRBV7-3; j_gene: TRBJ1-2; abundance: few; d_gene: -; CDR3nt: TGTGCCAGCAGCCCGACGGGAGGGGGTGGCTACACCTTC; CDR3aa: CASSPTGGGGYTF
v_gene: TRBV7-6; j_gene: TRBJ1-6; abundance: few; d_gene: TRBD1; CDR3nt: TGTGCCAGCAGCGAACAGGGGGCAAATTCACCCCTCCACTTT; CDR3aa: CASSEQGANSPLHF
v_gene: TRBV6-5; j_gene: TRBJ2-5; abundance: -; d_gene: TRBD2; CDR3nt: TGTGCCAGCAGTTACTCGACTAGCGGGGGGGAGACCCAGTACTTC; CDR3aa: CASSYSTSGGETQYF
v_gene: TRBV15; j_gene: TRBJ2-3; abundance: -; d_gene: -; CDR3nt: TGTGCCACCAGCCCCGGGAAAGAGACCGATACGCAGTATTTT; CDR3aa: CATSPGKETDTQYF
v_gene: TRBV4-2; j_gene: TRBJ2-7; abundance: few; d_gene: TRBD2; CDR3nt: TGTGCCAGCAGCCAAGGGGGGGGCTACGAGCAGTACTTC; CDR3aa: CASSQGGGYEQYF
v_gene: TRBV6-5; j_gene: TRBJ2-5; abundance: -; d_gene: TRBD1; CDR3nt: TGTGCCAGCAGTCCGACAGGGAATCAAGAGACCCAGTACTTC; CDR3aa: CASSPTGNQETQYF
v_gene: TRBV5-8; j_gene: TRBJ2-7; abundance: -; d_gene: TRBD1; CDR3nt: TGTGCCGACAAAACCGGGACAGGAGCCTACGAGCAGTACTTC; CDR3aa: CADKTGTGAYEQYF
v_gene: TRBV6-5; j_gene: TRBJ2-2; abundance: -; d_gene: -; CDR3nt: TGTGCCAGCAGTCCGGGGACCGGGGAGCTGTTTTTT; CDR3aa: CASSPGTGELFF
v_gene: TRBV27; j_gene: TRBJ1-2; abundance: -; d_gene: -; CDR3nt: TGTGCCAGCAGTTTATTTTCCCGGCGGGTAGCTAACTATGGCTACACCTTC; CDR3aa: CASSLFSRRVANYGYTF
v_gene: TRBV9; j_gene: TRBJ1-1; abundance: -; d_gene: -; CDR3nt: TGTGCCAGCAGCCAGGGTCTCGGGAGGACTGAAGCTTTCTTT; CDR3aa: CASSQGLGRTEAFF
v_gene: TRBV5-4; j_gene: TRBJ2-3; abundance: -; d_gene: TRBD2; CDR3nt: TGTGCCAGCAGTTCCGGACTAGCGGGGCACACAGATACGCAGTATTTT; CDR3aa: CASSSGLAGHTDTQYF
v_gene: TRBV19; j_gene: TRBJ1-2; abundance: -; d_gene: -; CDR3nt: TGTGCCAGTAGTATCTTAGGGACTGACGATGGCTACACCTTC; CDR3aa: CASSILGTDDGYTF
v_gene: TRBV11-2; j_gene: TRBJ2-7; abundance: few; d_gene: TRBD1; CDR3nt: TGTGCCAGCAGCTCCCGACAGGGTCGGACCTACGAGCAGTACTTC; CDR3aa: CASSSRQGRTYEQYF
v_gene: TRBV6-5; j_gene: TRBJ1-2; abundance: -; d_gene: -; CDR3nt: TGTGCCAGCAGTTACTTCCCAGGGGCGCGTGGCTACACCTTC; CDR3aa: CASSYFPGARGYTF
v_gene: TRBV7-3; j_gene: TRBJ2-3; abundance: -; d_gene: TRBD2; CDR3nt: TGTGCCAGCAGCTCACTCGGGACTAGTGGGACAGATACGCAGTATTTT; CDR3aa: CASSSLGTSGTDTQYF
v_gene: TRBV30; j_gene: TRBJ1-1; abundance: medium-sized; d_gene: TRBD1; CDR3nt: TGTGCCTGGATAAACCCGGGTGGACAGGCTGAAGCTTTCTTT; CDR3aa: CAWINPGGQAEAFF
v_gene: TRBV2; j_gene: TRBJ2-7; abundance: -; d_gene: -; CDR3nt: TGTGCCAGCAGTGAGGGCTGGCTCTACGAGCAGTACTTC; CDR3aa: CASSEGWLYEQYF